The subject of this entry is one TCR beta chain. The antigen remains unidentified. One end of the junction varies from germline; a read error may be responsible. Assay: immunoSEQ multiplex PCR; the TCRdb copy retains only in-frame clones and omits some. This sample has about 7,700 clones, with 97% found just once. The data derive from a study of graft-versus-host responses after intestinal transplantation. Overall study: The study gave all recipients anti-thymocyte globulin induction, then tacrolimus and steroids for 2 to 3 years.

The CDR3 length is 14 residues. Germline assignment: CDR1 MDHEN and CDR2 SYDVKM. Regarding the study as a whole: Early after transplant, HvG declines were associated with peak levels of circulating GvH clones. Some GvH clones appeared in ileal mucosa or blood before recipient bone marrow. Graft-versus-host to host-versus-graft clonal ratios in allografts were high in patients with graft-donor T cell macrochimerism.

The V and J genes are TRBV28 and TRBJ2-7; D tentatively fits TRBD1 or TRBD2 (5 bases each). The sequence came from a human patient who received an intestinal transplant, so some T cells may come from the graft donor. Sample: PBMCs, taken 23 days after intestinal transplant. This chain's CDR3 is CASSSGTPSYGQYF. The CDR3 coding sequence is TGTGCCAGCAGTTCCGGGACCCCCTCCTACGGGCAGTACTTC.